The 20 T cell receptor beta chains listed next were all sequenced from one sample in a study of T cell responses to AZD1222 COVID-19 vaccine (dated by TCRdb to about 2021). The sample's time point, from its label and the paper: baseline before first vaccination. Library creation used the immunoSEQ multiplex PCR assay. TCRdb limited this immuneACCESS table to in-frame rearrangements with V and J called. A share of clones is missing; checked studies link under half to unresolved V genes, and the rest is unexplained. Recorded for this sample are around 100,000 clones; roughly 89% of them occurred a single time. Together, the top ten hold more than 15% of the sample. Specimen: peripheral blood, collected on day 0 of AZD1222 vaccination. These receptors were obtained from an adult in good health.

The chain recombines TRBV6-5 with TRBJ1-3, with 7 bases matching TRBD1. The length of the CDR3 is 14 residues. The trim removed 5 bases at V and 4 bases at J, leaving 5 bases unmatched. Per the germline V gene, CDR1 is MNHEY and CDR2 is SVGAGI. CDR3 coding DNA: TGTGCCAGCAGTCCCACAGGGGTAGGAAACACCATATATTTT. Protein: CASSPTGVGNTIYF.

There are many counts of this clone. The J gene is TRBJ2-2, the V gene TRBV14; 9 bases line up with TRBD2. The CDR3 covers 16 residues. V dropped 1 base and J dropped 4; count of bases not matched to a gene: 4. Germline V CDR1 and CDR2: SGHDN, FVKESK. CDR3 in amino acids: CASSQASGKGTGELFF. The CDR3 coding sequence is TGTGCCAGCAGCCAAGCTAGCGGGAAGGGCACCGGGGAGCTGTTTTTT.

About this clone itself: A read error may produce the germline difference seen at one junction end. The CDR3 bases are TGTGCCAGCAGTGACTCCGGGACAGGGGGCGAGGAGACCCAGTACTTC. The encoded protein is CASSDSGTGGEETQYF. This chain links TRBV6-2 or TRBV6-3 with TRBJ2-5; 12 nucleotides match TRBD1. The CDR3 loop spans 16 amino acids. CDR1 MNHEY and CDR2 SVGEGT come from the germline V gene.

This clone was seen once. The gene calls are TRBV7-6 and TRBJ1-5; a weak D match, TRBD1 (6 bases). V lost 3 bases and J lost 7, with 31 bases in between. CDR3 length: 20 residues. Germline CDR1 is SGHVS and CDR2 is FNYEAQ. The CDR3 spells CASSFRGGGRVISGGQPQHF. Written as DNA, the CDR3 is TGTGCCAGCAGCTTTAGGGGGGGAGGTCGGGTAATTTCGGGGGGGCAGCCCCAGCATTTT.

This clone was seen more than once but under ten times. This rearrangement joins TRBV25-1 to TRBJ1-3; no reliable D call. The CDR3 is made up of 13 amino acids. Looked up from germline, CDR1 is MGHDK and CDR2 is SYGVNS. V lost 10 bases and J 4 bases, leaving 14 bases between the germline ends. CDR3 protein: CAIRPKWGNTIYF. The CDR3 DNA sequence: TGTGCCATCCGACCCAAATGGGGAAACACCATATATTTT.

The CDR3 loop reads CAWRTGGRGNQPQHF. The CDR3 DNA reads TGTGCCTGGAGGACAGGGGGTCGGGGCAATCAGCCCCAGCATTTT. The rearrangement links TRBV30 to TRBJ1-5, with 9 bases identical to TRBD1. The V and J ends lost 3 bases and 2 bases, in that order; junction bases with no gene match: 5. The CDR3 sequence is 15 residues long. Germline CDR1 reads GTSNPN; CDR2 reads SVGIG (reference sequence). Using reference TRBV30 and TRBJ1-5 for the parts outside the CDR3, the full variable domain is SQTIHQWPATLVQPVGSPLSLECTVEGTSNPNLYWYRQAAGRGLQLLFYSVGIGQISSEVPQNLSASRPQDRQFILSSKKLLLSDSGFYLCAWRTGGRGNQPQHFGDGTRLSIL.

The V gene is TRBV2, the J gene TRBJ2-3; D might be TRBD1 (5 bases). V lost 7 bases, J lost 0 bases, and 11 bases lay in between. The germline V gene has CDR1 SNHLY and CDR2 FYNNEI. The CDR3 is 14 residues long. The CDR3 DNA is TGTGCCAGCATAGCAGGGATTAGCACAGATACGCAGTATTTT. It is translated as CASIAGISTDTQYF. The full variable domain, its missing parts supplied by reference TRBV2 and TRBJ2-3, is EPEVTQTPSHQVTQMGQEVILRCVPISNHLYFYWYRQILGQKVEFLVSFYNNEISEKSEIFDDQFSVERPDGSNFTLKIRSTKLEDSAMYFCASIAGISTDTQYFGPGTRLTVL.

This chain uses TRBV18 with TRBJ2-3, with D perhaps TRBD2 (6 bases). Trimming pared 5 bases from V and 5 bases from J, leaving 17 bases between. The CDR3 is made up of 15 amino acids. CDR1 and CDR2 (germline): KGHSH, LQKENI. The CDR3 sequence: CASSKGTGLGDTQYF. The CDR3 DNA reads TGTGCCAGCTCAAAAGGGACTGGGCTCGGAGATACGCAGTATTTT.

The CDR3 DNA reads as TGTGCCAGCAGCCCTCGCCCGGGGGGGGACACAGATACGCAGTATTTT. Its protein product is CASSPRPGGDTDTQYF. J is TRBJ2-3 and V is TRBV3-1 (or the pseudogene TRBV3-2); 8 nucleotides match TRBD2. V was pared by 4 bases and J by 2 bases, with 8 bases of the junction left unmatched. The CDR3 length is 16 residues. Germline V gene sequence: CDR1 LGHDT, CDR2 YNNKEL (reference sequence).

The genes are TRBV5-1 and TRBJ1-6; D not resolved. Germline V gene data show CDR1 as SGHRS and CDR2 as YFSETQ. V was cut by 1 base and J by 7 bases, with 12 bases left in between. The CDR3 has 15 residues. Written as DNA, the CDR3 is TGCGCCAGCAGCTTGTCAGGCCAGAAAAATTCACCCCTCCACTTT. Its protein is CASSLSGQKNSPLHF.

This chain connects TRBV4-1 to TRBJ2-1; maybe TRBD2 (5 bases). CDR1 and CDR2 from the germline V gene are MGHRA and YSYEKL. V dropped 4 bases and J dropped 5 bases, with 15 bases sitting between them. This CDR3 has 15 amino acids. The CDR3 DNA follows: TGCGCCAGCAGCCCGGACTCGCCCCGGGACAATGAGCAGTTCTTC. The encoded protein is CASSPDSPRDNEQFF.

V and J are TRBV13 and TRBJ2-5; 9 bases align to TRBD2. Germline values: CDR1 PRHDT, CDR2 FYEKMQ (reference sequence). CDR3 size: 16 residues. The ends lost 1 base at V and 5 bases at J; junction bases unmatched: 8. The CDR3 nucleotides are TGTGCCAGCAGCTTAGAGGCGGGAGGGCCATTGGAGACCCAGTACTTC. It specifies CASSLEAGGPLETQYF.

DNA of the CDR3: TGCAGTGCTAGAGGGGGGGGAGCCCAGTACTTC. It codes for CSARGGGAQYF. This sequence joins TRBV20-1 and TRBJ2-5, with TRBD2 identical over 7 bases. The CDR3 has 11 amino acids. The ends lost 1 base at V and 9 bases at J; junction bases unmatched: 2. In germline, CDR1 is DFQATT, CDR2 SNEGSKA (reference sequence).

The CDR3 protein is CASTVSGGRSTGELFF. CDR3 DNA sequence: TGTGCCAGTACCGTGAGCGGGGGGCGGAGCACCGGGGAGCTGTTTTTT. V usage is TRBV19 and J usage is TRBJ2-2, with TRBD2 matching over 9 bases. Germline loops: CDR1 LNHDA, CDR2 SQIVND (reference sequence). V shed 7 bases, J shed 4 bases, and the junction held 10 bases outside the gene matches. This CDR3 is 16 amino acids long. Together with reference TRBV19 and TRBJ2-2, the CDR3 gives the full variable domain: DGGITQSPKYLFRKEGQNVTLSCEQNLNHDAMYWYRQDPGQGLRLIYYSQIVNDFQKGDIAEGYSVSREKKESFPLTVTSAQKNPTAFYLCASTVSGGRSTGELFFGEGSRLTVL.

The chain uses TRBV5-1 and TRBJ2-7; the match to TRBD1 covers 8 bases. The junction had 6 bases not matched to a gene; V was cut back by 0 bases and J by 7 bases. The CDR3 runs 14 residues. The germline V gene encodes CDR1 SGHRS and CDR2 YFSETQ. DNA of the CDR3: TGCGCCAGCAGCTTGGAACTCAGGGGGCGGGAGCAGTACTTC. This gives the protein CASSLELRGREQYF.

The chain has TRBV2 and TRBJ2-7; D tentatively fits TRBD1 or TRBD2 (5 bases each). CDR1 and CDR2 from the germline V gene are SNHLY and FYNNEI. Between the trimmed V and J ends, which lost 5 bases and 5 bases, there was a span of 13 bases. The CDR3 is 13 amino acids. The CDR3 DNA reads TGTGCCAGCAGTTTCCTAGTGGGGGACGAGCAGTACTTC. It encodes CASSFLVGDEQYF.

The CDR3 nucleotides are TGTGCCAGCAGCTTAGAGGGAAGGAGGGTTGGCTACACCTTC. The encoded protein is CASSLEGRRVGYTF. This chain connects TRBV7-9 to TRBJ1-2, with D unresolved. Per the germline V gene, CDR1 is SEHNR and CDR2 is FQNEAQ (reference sequence). There are 14 residues in the CDR3. Trimming left V 1 base short and J 7 bases short, with 13 bases between.

The V call is TRBV18, the J call TRBJ1-2, with D possibly TRBD1 on 5 matching bases. Germline CDR1 KGHSH, CDR2 LQKENI. The CDR3 spans 16 residues. Between the trimmed V and J ends, which lost 0 bases and 2 bases, there was a span of 13 bases. For the CDR3, the DNA is TGTGCCAGCTCACCACCGCAGGGAGGCTGGAACTATGGCTACACCTTC. Its translation: CASSPPQGGWNYGYTF. Full variable domain (missing parts from reference TRBV18 and TRBJ1-2): NAGVMQNPRHLVRRRGQEARLRCSPMKGHSHVYWYRQLPEEGLKFMVYLQKENIIDESGMPKERFSAEFPKEGPSILRIQQVVRGDSAAYFCASSPPQGGWNYGYTFGSGTRLTVV.

The chain recombines TRBV28 with TRBJ2-2, with 8 bases aligning to TRBD1. CDR1 and CDR2 (germline): MDHEN, SYDVKM. CDR3 length equals 16 residues. The DNA for the CDR3 is TGTGCGGCCCTGGGGGGACAGGCGGCCGGGTACGGGGAGCTGTTTTTT. This codes for CAALGGQAAGYGELFF.

The V gene is TRBV6-5, the J gene TRBJ1-2; no definite D call. The CDR3 is made up of 13 amino acids. V shed 1 base and J shed 5 bases, with 8 bases lying between them. In germline, CDR1 is MNHEY, CDR2 SVGAGI. For the CDR3, the DNA is TGTGCCAGCAGTTACTGGCGGGATTATGGCTACACCTTC. Protein: CASSYWRDYGYTF.